Listed below are T cell receptor beta chains from one sample, sequenced in a study of PD-1 blockade in classical Hodgkin lymphoma. Sequencing used immunoSEQ multiplex PCR; TCRdb keeps in-frame clones, though not all of them. Among 95,000 to 100,000 clones listed, approximately 90% were seen once. The sample here was peripheral blood mononuclear cells (PBMCs), taken before the second cycle of nivolumab. The receptor set was obtained from a human donor with classical Hodgkin lymphoma. CDR3s include the opening cysteine and the closing phenylalanine or tryptophan. A D gene is named only where the DNA matches it firmly. Expanded clones get a size class; other rows say once, few or many, or leave the size out.

>TRBJ1-2|TRBV30|-|-
TGTGCCTGGAGTGTAGGGGGGGCTTCTAGCGGCTACACCTTC
CAWSVGGASSGYTF
>TRBJ1-4|TRBV5-1|few|-
TGCGCCAGCAGCTTAATTCCCGAAGGAGGGGAAAAACTGTTTTTT
CASSLIPEGGEKLFF
>TRBJ2-1|TRBV28|-|TRBD1
TGTGCCAGCAGTTTGAAGTTGACAGGGGCCGACAATGAGCAGTTCTTC
CASSLKLTGADNEQFF
>TRBJ1-1|TRBV5-1|once|-
TGCGCCAGCAGCAATACAGGGAGCGGATGGACTGAAGCTTTCTTT
CASSNTGSGWTEAFF
>TRBJ1-2|TRBV5-6|-|TRBD1
TGTGCCAGCAGCTTGGGGGTCGGAGAGACAGGGTATGGCTACACCTTC
CASSLGVGETGYGYTF
>TRBJ1-6|TRBV6-1|once|-
TGTGCCAGCAGTTTGGTATTAGGTTCACCCCTCCACTTT
CASSLVLGSPLHF
>TRBJ2-2|TRBV7-8|-|-
TGTGCCAGCAGCCTATCGGCCGGGGAGCTGTTTTTT
CASSLSAGELFF
>TRBJ1-5|TRBV15|-|TRBD1
TGTGCCACCAGCAGAATCATAACGGAGGGGGCTAGGGGGCCCCAGCATTTT
CATSRIITEGARGPQHF
>TRBJ2-1|TRBV5-1|-|TRBD2
TGCGCCAGCAGCCCGGGACTAGCCAACAATGAGCAGTTCTTC
CASSPGLANNEQFF
>TRBJ2-5|TRBV2|-|-
TGTGCCAGCAGTACCGAGTTCGGGGTCGAGACCCAGTACTTC
CASSTEFGVETQYF
>TRBJ2-3|TRBV7-2|-|-
TGTGCCAGCAGCCGGGACCAAAGCACAGATACGCAGTATTTT
CASSRDQSTDTQYF
>TRBJ2-5|TRBV6-5|-|-
TGTGCCAGCAGTTACTCGGGGGATGGGAAGACCCAGTACTTC
CASSYSGDGKTQYF
>TRBJ1-1|TRBV9|-|-
TGTGCCAGCAGCTATTTCGTTGGCGCTGAAGCTTTCTTT
CASSYFVGAEAFF
>TRBJ2-1|TRBV19|-|TRBD2
TGTGCCAGTAGTATCCTCACTAGCGGGGGTTACAATGAGCAGTTCTTC
CASSILTSGGYNEQFF
>TRBJ2-1|TRBV5-6|once|-
TGTGCCAGCATATCCTACAGGGATCTGAGAGGGTCCTACAATGAGCAGTTCTTC
CASISYRDLRGSYNEQFF
>TRBJ1-1|TRBV19|-|TRBD1
TGTGCCAGTAGTGCCTTTGGGACAGTAAACACTGAAGCTTTCTTT
CASSAFGTVNTEAFF
>TRBJ2-5|TRBV7-2|-|TRBD2
TGTGCCAGCAGCTTAGGAACGGGGGAGGGAACCCAGTACTTC
CASSLGTGEGTQYF
>TRBJ1-5|TRBV6-5|-|-
TGTGCCAGCAGTTACGACGAATCATCTCAGCCCCAGCATTTT
CASSYDESSQPQHF
>TRBJ1-4|TRBV14|-|-
TGTGCCAGCAGCCAAGAGAGCACAGCAACTAATGAAAAACTGTTTTTT
CASSQESTATNEKLFF
>TRBJ2-5|TRBV11-1|-|-
TGTGCCAGCAGCTTAGCGGGCGGCGAGGGGACCCAGTACTTC
CASSLAGGEGTQYF
>TRBJ1-1|TRBV29-1|-|-
TGCAGCTGTTGGGGGAAGGGAGAGGGGCCTGAAGCTTTCTTT
CSCWGKGEGPEAFF
>TRBJ2-3|TRBV11-2|-|-
TGTGCCAGCAGGGGTTTACGGAAGAACACAGATACGCAGTATTTT
CASRGLRKNTDTQYF
>TRBJ2-3|TRBV4-1|-|-
TGCGCCAGCAGTCCTACGGCTAGCACAGATACGCAGTATTTT
CASSPTASTDTQYF
>TRBJ2-7|TRBV11-2|-|TRBD2
TGTGCCAGCAGCTCGGCCGGGACTAGCTTCGACGAGCAGTACTTC
CASSSAGTSFDEQYF
>TRBJ2-1|TRBV30|-|-
TGTGCCTGGAGTGCGGGGGTTCTGGACAATGAGCAGTTCTTC
CAWSAGVLDNEQFF
>TRBJ2-1|TRBV19|-|-
TGTGCCAGTAGTATTGTGGGCGTATACAATGAGCAGTTCTTC
CASSIVGVYNEQFF